The entry below describes one TCR beta chain. The V gene lost 1 base and the J gene lost 7 bases, with 9 bases spanning the gap. CDR3 length: 13 residues. Per germline, CDR1 SGHRS and CDR2 YFSETQ. This specimen belongs to a study of blood T cells in healthy people across ages. A second roughly 6 to 12 cycle PCR used barcoded and J-beta primers. TCRdb re-derived calls from the 5' RACE reads in MiXCR, one entry per CDR3 protein. The sample holds 910,000 or so distinct CDR3 sequences, roughly half seen once. The chain couples TRBV5-1 to TRBJ2-1; D is possibly TRBD1 (6 bases). The sequencing input was blood. The receptor comes from an older woman in good health. The CDR3 reads CASSLTGWNEQFF. In nucleotides, the CDR3 is TGCGCCAGCAGCTTGACAGGGTGGAATGAGCAGTTCTTC.